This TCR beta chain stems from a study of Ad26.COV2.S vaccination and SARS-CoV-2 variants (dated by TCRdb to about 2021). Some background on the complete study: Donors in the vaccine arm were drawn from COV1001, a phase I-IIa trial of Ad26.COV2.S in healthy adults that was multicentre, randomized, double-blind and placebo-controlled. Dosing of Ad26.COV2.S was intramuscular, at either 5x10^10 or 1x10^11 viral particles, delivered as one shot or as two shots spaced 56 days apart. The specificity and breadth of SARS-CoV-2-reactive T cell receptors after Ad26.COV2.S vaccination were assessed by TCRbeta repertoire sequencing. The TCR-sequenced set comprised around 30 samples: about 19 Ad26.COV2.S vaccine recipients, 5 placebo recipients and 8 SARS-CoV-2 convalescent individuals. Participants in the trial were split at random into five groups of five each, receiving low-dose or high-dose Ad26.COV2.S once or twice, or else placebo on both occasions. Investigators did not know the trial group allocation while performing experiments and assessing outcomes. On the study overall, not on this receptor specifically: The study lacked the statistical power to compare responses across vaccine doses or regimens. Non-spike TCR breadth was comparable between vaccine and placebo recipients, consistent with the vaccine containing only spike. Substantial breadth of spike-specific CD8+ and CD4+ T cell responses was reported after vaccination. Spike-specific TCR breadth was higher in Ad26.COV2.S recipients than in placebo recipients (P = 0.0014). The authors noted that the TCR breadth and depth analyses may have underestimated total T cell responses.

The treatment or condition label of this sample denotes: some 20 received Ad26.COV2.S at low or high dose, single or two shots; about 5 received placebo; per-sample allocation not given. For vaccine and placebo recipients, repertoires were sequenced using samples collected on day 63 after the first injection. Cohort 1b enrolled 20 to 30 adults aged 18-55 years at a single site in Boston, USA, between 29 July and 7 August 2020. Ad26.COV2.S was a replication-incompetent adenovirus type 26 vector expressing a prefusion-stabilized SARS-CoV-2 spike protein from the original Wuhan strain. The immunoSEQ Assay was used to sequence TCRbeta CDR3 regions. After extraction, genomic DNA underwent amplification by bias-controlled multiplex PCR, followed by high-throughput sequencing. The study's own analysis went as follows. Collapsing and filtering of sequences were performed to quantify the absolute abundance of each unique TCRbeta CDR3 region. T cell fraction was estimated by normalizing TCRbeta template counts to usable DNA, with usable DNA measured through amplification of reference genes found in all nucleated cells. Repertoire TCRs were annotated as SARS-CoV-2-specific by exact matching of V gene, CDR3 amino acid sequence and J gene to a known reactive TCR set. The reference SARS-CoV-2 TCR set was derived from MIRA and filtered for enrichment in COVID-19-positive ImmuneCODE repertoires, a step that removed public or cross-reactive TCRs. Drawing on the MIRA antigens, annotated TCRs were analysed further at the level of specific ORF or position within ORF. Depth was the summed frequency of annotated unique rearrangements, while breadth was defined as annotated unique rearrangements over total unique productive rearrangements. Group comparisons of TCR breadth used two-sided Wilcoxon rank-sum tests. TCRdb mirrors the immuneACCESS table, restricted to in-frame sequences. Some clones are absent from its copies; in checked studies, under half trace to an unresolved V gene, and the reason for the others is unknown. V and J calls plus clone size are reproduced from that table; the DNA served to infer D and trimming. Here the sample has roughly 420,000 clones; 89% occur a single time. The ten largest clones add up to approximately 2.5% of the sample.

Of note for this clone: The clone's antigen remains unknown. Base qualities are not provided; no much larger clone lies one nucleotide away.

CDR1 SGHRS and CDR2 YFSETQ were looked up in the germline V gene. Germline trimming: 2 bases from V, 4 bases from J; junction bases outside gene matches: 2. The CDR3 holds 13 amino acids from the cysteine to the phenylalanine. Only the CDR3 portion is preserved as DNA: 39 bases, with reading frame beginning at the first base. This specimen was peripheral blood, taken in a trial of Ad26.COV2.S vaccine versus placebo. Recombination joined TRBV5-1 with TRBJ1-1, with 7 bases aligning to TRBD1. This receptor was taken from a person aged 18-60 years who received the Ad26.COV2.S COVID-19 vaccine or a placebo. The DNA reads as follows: TGCGCCAGCAGCTTAGGGGGCCTCACTGAAGCTTTCTTT. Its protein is CASSLGGLTEAFF.